Sequencing of this T cell receptor beta chain was carried out in a study of blood T cell repertoires in COVID-19. Study-wide background: Spain, Italy and the United States supplied samples that represented acute and convalescent COVID-19. T cells, B-cell-depleted T cells, or PBMCs provided the cDNA or gDNA that served as material.

This clone occurred a few times. V gave up 7 bases and J gave up 4 bases, with 11 bases separating them. CDR3 length: 13 residues. Original handling: It was from reference gene primer amplification that nucleated cell counts were estimated. The assay was immunoSEQ multiplex PCR, and TCRdb's table has in-frame clones only and misses some. V, J and clone size reflect that table, while D and trimming were determined from the DNA. The sample lists 60,000 to 75,000 clones, roughly 85% occurring once. This sequence joins TRBV12-3 or TRBV12-4 and TRBJ2-1; D is undetermined. The receptor comes from a man younger than 45 with acute or convalescent COVID-19. The sequenced sample consisted of peripheral blood. DNA for the CDR3: TGTGCCAGCACCTCGCGGCAGTACAATGAGCAGTTCTTC. It is translated as CASTSRQYNEQFF.